This T cell receptor (beta chain) was sequenced for a study of shared clonotypes between healthy human individuals. Study findings and constraints: Specimens sampled were limited to blood, with tissue repertoires likely differing.

Profiling relied on immunoSEQ multiplex PCR, and the TCRdb table lists in-frame clones only, not all of them. The data show around 2,000,000 clones, about 95% seen once. Note on this clone: Its antigen is undetermined.

Naive CD8 isolation took CD45RO-negative cells positively selected for CCR7 and excluded terminally differentiated effector memory CD45RA+ cells. Donors comprised healthy HIV-negative adults lacking recent acute infections or vaccinations. Adults of Caucasian background living in Nashville, Tennessee made up all donors. The V and J ends lost 1 base and 2 bases respectively, with 10 bases between them. This CDR3 region has 15 residues. Germline V gives CDR1 SEHNR, CDR2 FQNEAQ (reference sequence). Material for sequencing was naive CD8+ T cells sorted from blood. The TCR originated in a man aged 18 to 29 in good health. The chain uses TRBV7-9 and TRBJ2-3; the D is unclear. The CDR3 protein is CASSLGVLPTDTQYF. CDR3 nucleotide sequence: TGTGCCAGCAGCTTAGGGGTCTTACCCACAGATACGCAGTATTTT.